This passage covers 21 T cell receptor beta chains from one sample sequenced in a study of fetal regulatory T cell absence and autoimmunity. The data were produced by immunoSEQ multiplex PCR, yet TCRdb's version contains in-frame clones alone and is incomplete. The repertoire holds 95,000 to 100,000 clones, with around 72% as singletons. Sequenced: pancreas tissue. The receptors stem from a male donor with IPEX syndrome.

This clone appeared a few times. The gene calls are TRBV19 and TRBJ2-2; perhaps TRBD2 as D (6 bases). Trimming pared 3 bases from V and 5 bases from J, leaving 13 bases between. CDR1 and CDR2 (germline): LNHDA, SQIVND (reference sequence). The CDR3 is made up of 15 amino acids. CDR3 amino acids: CASSIGRAGTGELFF. The DNA for the CDR3 is TGTGCCAGTAGTATCGGCAGGGCGGGGACCGGGGAGCTGTTTTTT.

The rearrangement joins TRBV19 to TRBJ2-5, with 13 bases identical to TRBD2. With V trimmed by 4 bases and J by 3 bases, 5 bases remained unmatched. CDR3 size: 16 residues. Germline loops: CDR1 LNHDA, CDR2 SQIVND (reference sequence). CDR3 coding DNA: TGTGCCAGTAGTACGCCGGGGACTAGCGGGGAAGAGACCCAGTACTTC. Amino acids: CASSTPGTSGEETQYF.

The rearrangement links TRBV10-3 to TRBJ1-1; a weak D match, TRBD1 (6 bases). Germline V gene sequence: CDR1 ENHRY, CDR2 SYGVKD. V was shortened by 2 bases and J by 7 bases, with 14 bases between the two germline ends. The CDR3 spans 14 residues. The CDR3 loop is CAISEGRGRSEAFF. CDR3 nucleotide sequence: TGTGCCATCAGTGAGGGCAGGGGAAGAAGTGAAGCTTTCTTT.

The genes are TRBV4-1 and TRBJ2-5; D is possibly TRBD1 or TRBD2 (5 bases each). The length of the CDR3 is 16 residues. The germline CDR1 and CDR2 sequences are MGHRA and YSYEKL. Trimming removed 3 bases from V and 2 bases from J, with 16 bases in between. CDR3 region: CASSHRPGDAQETQYF. The CDR3 region has the DNA TGCGCCAGCAGCCACCGCCCTGGGGACGCACAAGAGACCCAGTACTTC.

The chain uses TRBV5-1 and TRBJ2-7, with TRBD2 identical over 8 bases. The CDR3 has 14 residues. The germline gives CDR1 SGHRS, CDR2 YFSETQ. V trimming: 1 base; J trimming: 0 bases; junction bases outside the gene matches: 0. The DNA for the CDR3 is TGCGCCAGCAGCTTGCGGGAGGGCTCCTACGAGCAGTACTTC. Amino acid sequence: CASSLREGSYEQYF.

The chain is built from TRBV5-1 and TRBJ2-1, with D possibly matching TRBD2 (6 bases). Trimming took 3 bases from V and 8 from J, leaving 15 bases between them. The V gene's germline CDR1 is SGHRS and CDR2 YFSETQ. The CDR3 is 14 residues long. The CDR3 sequence: CASSSGGMVHEQFF. CDR3 sequence (DNA): TGCGCCAGCAGCTCCGGCGGGATGGTTCATGAGCAGTTCTTC.

The rearrangement uses TRBV7-8 and TRBJ2-5, with 7 bases matching TRBD2. The trim removed 2 bases at V and 4 bases at J, leaving 4 bases unmatched. Germline V gene data show CDR1 as SGHVS and CDR2 as FQNEAQ. The CDR3 has 14 residues. For the CDR3, the DNA is TGTGCCAGCAGCTTATATAGCGGGCGAGAGACCCAGTACTTC. It codes for CASSLYSGRETQYF.

The rearrangement uses TRBV19 and TRBJ2-1; 7 nucleotides line up with TRBD2. The V gene's germline CDR1 is LNHDA and CDR2 SQIVND (reference sequence). V gave up 11 bases and J gave up 2 bases; unmatched junction bases: 6. The CDR3 consists of 13 residues. The CDR3: CASQAGPYNEQFF. Written as DNA, the CDR3 is TGTGCCTCACAAGCGGGGCCCTACAATGAGCAGTTCTTC.

This chain joins TRBV2 and TRBJ2-7; the match to TRBD1 covers 10 bases. The germline CDR1 and CDR2 sequences are SNHLY and FYNNEI. J lost 1 base, V lost 3 bases, and 6 bases had no gene match. The CDR3 spans 16 residues. Here the CDR3 reads CASSDPGTGVSYEQYF. CDR3 coding DNA: TGTGCCAGCAGTGACCCCGGGACAGGGGTTTCCTACGAGCAGTACTTC. Complete variable domain (other parts from reference TRBV2 and TRBJ2-7): EPEVTQTPSHQVTQMGQEVILRCVPISNHLYFYWYRQILGQKVEFLVSFYNNEISEKSEIFDDQFSVERPDGSNFTLKIRSTKLEDSAMYFCASSDPGTGVSYEQYFGPGTRLTVT.

There are a few counts of this clone. The chain is built from TRBV11-1 and TRBJ2-7; the D gene is possibly TRBD2 (5 bases). This CDR3 is 13 amino acids long. V gave up 3 bases and J gave up 2 bases, with 8 bases separating them. Germline V gene lookup returns CDR1 SGHAT and CDR2 FQDESV (reference sequence). The DNA of the CDR3 is TGTGCCAGCAGCTTCGGGGAAACCTACGAGCAGTACTTC. Protein product: CASSFGETYEQYF.

The V and J genes are TRBV4-2 and TRBJ2-3; D gene unclear. CDR3 length equals 14 residues. CDR1 is LGHNA and CDR2 is YNFKEQ in the germline V gene. Trimming removed 0 bases at V and 0 bases at J, with 4 bases between. The CDR3 nucleotides read TGTGCCAGCAGCCAAGATTACAGCACAGATACGCAGTATTTT. Translating it yields CASSQDYSTDTQYF.

A single count supports this clone. CDR3: CASSPGTSTDTQYF. DNA of the CDR3: TGTGCCAGCAGCCCCGGGACTAGCACAGATACGCAGTATTTT. The V call is TRBV7-9, the J call TRBJ2-3, with a possible D match to TRBD2 (6 bases). From germline, CDR1 is SEHNR and CDR2 FQNEAQ (reference sequence). CDR3 length: 14 residues. The germline V and J ends were trimmed by 5 bases and 0 bases, with 9 bases remaining between them. Looking up the rest from reference TRBV7-9 and TRBJ2-3 gives the full variable domain: DTGVSQNPRHKITKRGQNVTFRCDPISEHNRLYWYRQTLGQGPEFLTYFQNEAQLEKSRLLSDRFSAERPKGSFSTLEIQRTEQGDSAMYLCASSPGTSTDTQYFGPGTRLTVL.

The table lists this clone with a count of one. V usage is TRBV7-9 and J usage is TRBJ2-1; D might be TRBD2 (5 bases). Trimming took 4 bases from V and 7 from J, leaving 8 bases between them. The germline V gene has CDR1 SEHNR and CDR2 FQNEAQ (reference sequence). The CDR3 sequence is 12 residues long. The CDR3 nucleotides read TGTGCCAGCAGCTACGGGATAAATGAGCAGTTCTTC. Its protein is CASSYGINEQFF.

This clone has just a few counts. This chain connects TRBV7-2 to TRBJ2-7, with 10 bases that match TRBD2. Germline V CDR1 and CDR2: SGHTA, FQGNSA. V lost 6 bases and J lost 6; bases outside the gene matches: 8. The CDR3 has 14 amino acids. CDR3 coding DNA: TGTGCCAGCAGTCCCGGGGTAGCGGGAGGCGAGCAGTACTTC. It codes for CASSPGVAGGEQYF.

The V gene is TRBV11-2, the J gene TRBJ1-2; 7 bases map to TRBD1. The V and J ends lost 1 base and 8 bases, in that order; junction bases with no gene match: 7. This CDR3 has 14 amino acids. Germline V gives CDR1 SGHAT, CDR2 FQNNGV. The CDR3 loop reads CASSLGITGAGYTF. The DNA of the CDR3 is TGTGCCAGCAGCTTAGGTATAACAGGGGCCGGCTACACCTTC. Combining the CDR3 with reference TRBV11-2 and TRBJ1-2 gives the whole variable domain EAGVAQSPRYKIIEKRQSVAFWCNPISGHATLYWYQQILGQGPKLLIQFQNNGVVDDSQLPKDRFSAERLKGVDSTLKIQPAKLEDSAVYLCASSLGITGAGYTFGSGTRLTVV.

This chain uses TRBV4-1 with TRBJ2-7, with a weak D call TRBD2 (6 bases). This CDR3 comprises 16 residues. With 3 bases removed from V and 3 bases from J, the gap between germline ends came to 18 bases. Germline V gene sequence: CDR1 MGHRA, CDR2 YSYEKL. For the CDR3, the DNA is TGCGCCAGCAGCCAGATACTCGGGTTAGCGGACTACGAGCAGTACTTC. Its protein product is CASSQILGLADYEQYF.

This clone has just a few counts. The V gene is TRBV7-9, the J gene TRBJ1-3; TRBD1 might be the D (5 bases). Germline CDR1 is SEHNR and CDR2 is FQNEAQ (reference sequence). CDR3 size: 12 residues. V was pared by 9 bases and J by 4 bases, with 10 bases between. As DNA, the CDR3 is TGTGCCAGGGCAGGGCAAGGAAACACCATATATTTT. Protein: CARAGQGNTIYF. Drawing the rest from reference TRBV7-9 and TRBJ1-3, the complete variable domain is DTGVSQNPRHKITKRGQNVTFRCDPISEHNRLYWYRQTLGQGPEFLTYFQNEAQLEKSRLLSDRFSAERPKGSFSTLEIQRTEQGDSAMYLCARAGQGNTIYFGEGSWLTVV.

This clone appeared a few times. The rearrangement links TRBV7-8 to TRBJ2-2; maybe TRBD2 (6 bases). Germline V gene lookup returns CDR1 SGHVS and CDR2 FQNEAQ. V shed 4 bases and J shed 9 bases, with 18 bases lying between them. The CDR3 is 15 residues long. The CDR3 DNA reads as TGTGCCAGCAGCTCCAATGGAGGGCTGGTGCGGGAGCTGTTTTTT. This gives the protein CASSSNGGLVRELFF.

V usage is TRBV4-3 and J usage is TRBJ2-2; possibly TRBD1 or TRBD2 for D (5 bases each). The CDR3 length is 15 residues. Trimming stripped 0 bases from V and 7 bases from J, with 12 bases between. CDR1 is LGHNA and CDR2 is YSLEER in the germline V gene. The CDR3 is CASSQDRVGGGELFF. CDR3 DNA: TGCGCCAGCAGCCAAGATAGAGTTGGGGGCGGGGAGCTGTTTTTT.

V is TRBV5-1 and J is TRBJ2-1, with a possible D match to TRBD2 (6 bases). The CDR3 extends over 17 amino acids. The germline V gene has CDR1 SGHRS and CDR2 YFSETQ. The V gene lost 2 bases and the J gene lost 7 bases, with 22 bases spanning the gap. The CDR3, as DNA: TGCGCCAGCAGCTTAAGTTCGACCGGGGGACCCTTAAATGAGCAGTTCTTC. Encoded protein: CASSLSSTGGPLNEQFF.

This chain joins TRBV9 and TRBJ2-7, with TRBD2 matching 8 bases. The CDR3 extends over 13 amino acids. J was trimmed by 4 bases and V by 4 bases; bases with no gene match: 4. Germline-derived CDR1 and CDR2 are SGDLS and YYNGEE. CDR3 bases: TGTGCCAGCAGCAGGAGCGGGGGTTACGAGCAGTACTTC. Its protein product is CASSRSGGYEQYF.